The rows below give T cell receptor beta chains drawn from one sample of a study of cytomegalovirus exposure and HLA in healthy donors. Only in-frame clones appear in the TCRdb table, and some are missing; sequencing was by immunoSEQ multiplex PCR. The sample shows over 80,000 clones, about three quarters of them seen only once. Material: PBMCs. The receptors derive from a female donor in good health and CMV-seronegative. The CDR3 runs from the conserved cysteine through the conserved F or W. D genes are given only for firm matches. Clone size appears in some rows only: once, few, many, or a class for an expanded clone.

V	J	size	D	DNA	CDR3
TRBV6-5	TRBJ1-6	NA	NA	TGTGCCAGCAGTTACTCACGACAGACTCGGGATTCACCCCTCCACTTT	CASSYSRQTRDSPLHF
TRBV7-2	TRBJ1-1	NA	TRBD1	TGTGCCAGCAGCGCCTACGGGACAGGGGGCGCGAACACTGAAGCTTTCTTT	CASSAYGTGGANTEAFF
TRBV19	TRBJ1-5	few	TRBD1	TGTGCCAGTAGTATGGGGCAGGGGGCGATTGGCGGCAATCAGCCCCAGCATTTT	CASSMGQGAIGGNQPQHF
TRBV14	TRBJ2-5	few	NA	TGTGCCAGCAGCACCGGGTTGATAGAGACCCAGTACTTC	CASSTGLIETQYF
TRBV19	TRBJ2-7	NA	TRBD1	TGTGCCAGCCAGGACAGGCACTACGAGCAGTACTTC	CASQDRHYEQYF
TRBV19	TRBJ2-2	NA	TRBD1	TGTGCCAGTAGTGCTACAGGGGCCGGGGAGCTGTTTTTT	CASSATGAGELFF
TRBV6-4	TRBJ2-6	NA	NA	TGTGCCAGCAGTGACTCCGAGAACGGACTCTCTGGGGCCAACGTCCTGACTTTC	CASSDSENGLSGANVLTF
TRBV28	TRBJ1-1	NA	NA	TGTGCCAGCAGTTTAGACGGGATGAACACTGAAGCTTTCTTT	CASSLDGMNTEAFF
TRBV27	TRBJ1-4	NA	TRBD1	TGTGCCAGCAGTAGACAGGGTACCATTACTAATGAAAAACTGTTTTTT	CASSRQGTITNEKLFF
TRBV9	TRBJ2-7	once	TRBD2	TGTGCCAGCAGCGGTATCAGCGGGGGAAGGAACGAGCAGTACTTC	CASSGISGGRNEQYF
TRBV6-5	TRBJ1-1	NA	NA	TGTGCCAGCAGTTACCTGTCTCACACTGAAGCTTTCTTT	CASSYLSHTEAFF
TRBV18	TRBJ1-2	once	TRBD1	TGTGCCAGCTCACCATCCGCGGGACAGGTCTATGGCTACACCTTC	CASSPSAGQVYGYTF
TRBV10-3	TRBJ2-3	NA	TRBD1	TGTGCCATCAGCGAAACAGGGGATTCCACAGATACGCAGTATTTT	CAISETGDSTDTQYF
TRBV5-1	TRBJ2-2	once	NA	TGCGCCAGCACCCGGTGGGCAGGGAACACCGGGGAGCTGTTTTTT	CASTRWAGNTGELFF
TRBV29-1	TRBJ2-7	NA	TRBD1	TGCAGCGTCGGGACAGATACCTACGAGCAGTACTTC	CSVGTDTYEQYF
TRBV10-3	TRBJ1-2	NA	NA	TGTGCCATCAGTGAGTCTCGGCAGGGGTCTGGCTACACCTTC	CAISESRQGSGYTF
TRBV9	TRBJ1-2	few	TRBD1	TGTGCCAGCAGCCCAGGGGGACAGAGCAACTATGGCTACACCTTC	CASSPGGQSNYGYTF
TRBV10-3	TRBJ1-3	once	NA	TGTGCCATCAGTGTAGAGAAACCTGGAAACACCATATATTTT	CAISVEKPGNTIYF
TRBV7-9	TRBJ1-4	few	NA	TGTGCCAGCAGCTTAGGTTCGGGAAAACTGTTTTTT	CASSLGSGKLFF
TRBV29-1	TRBJ2-1	NA	NA	TGCAGCGTGTTTGAGGACAATGAGCAGTTCTTC	CSVFEDNEQFF
TRBV28	TRBJ1-1	NA	NA	TGTGCCAGCAGTCCCTCGCGGGCTGAAGCTTTCTTT	CASSPSRAEAFF
TRBV25-1	TRBJ2-7	NA	NA	TGTGCCAGCAGGAGGGGGTACGAGCAGTACTTC	CASRRGYEQYF
TRBV29-1	TRBJ1-3	NA	TRBD1	TGCAGCGTTGGGTCAGGGGGAATCGGAAACACCATATATTTT	CSVGSGGIGNTIYF
TRBV10-1	TRBJ2-2	once	TRBD2	TGCGCCAGCGGCACTACCGGGGAGCGGGGCACCGGGGAGCTGTTTTTT	CASGTTGERGTGELFF
TRBV10-2	TRBJ2-2	once	NA	TGCGCCAGCAGTCCCGGACAGAACACCGGGGAGCTGTTTTTT	CASSPGQNTGELFF
TRBV6-5	TRBJ1-1	NA	NA	TGTGCCAGCAGTTACTCTCGGACACCTCGGACTGAAGCTTTCTTT	CASSYSRTPRTEAFF
TRBV28	TRBJ1-1	NA	NA	TGTGCCAGCCGTAAAAGGGGGATGAACACTGAAGCTTTCTTT	CASRKRGMNTEAFF
TRBV28	TRBJ1-3	NA	NA	TGTGCCAGCCTCGCGGGAAACACCATATATTTT	CASLAGNTIYF
TRBV9	TRBJ1-3	NA	NA	TGTGCCAGCAGCGTAGGGGGTGGAGGGACTAGCCCCGGAAACACCATATATTTT	CASSVGGGGTSPGNTIYF
TRBV2	TRBJ1-1	NA	TRBD1	TGTGCCAGCAGTGGACAGGGGAACACTGAAGCTTTCTTT	CASSGQGNTEAFF
TRBV6-4	TRBJ1-5	few	NA	TGTGCCAGCAGTGACTCCCCAAATCAGCCCCAGCATTTT	CASSDSPNQPQHF
TRBV29-1	TRBJ2-5	NA	TRBD2	TGCAGCGTGGCCGGGACTAGCGGGAGAGGGAGAGAGACCCAGTACTTC	CSVAGTSGRGRETQYF
TRBV2	TRBJ1-2	once	TRBD1	TGTGCCAGCAGTGTGGGACAGTACTATGGCTACACCTTC	CASSVGQYYGYTF
TRBV15	TRBJ2-3	NA	NA	TGTGCCACCAGCAGGACCGGGGACACAGATACGCAGTATTTT	CATSRTGDTDTQYF
TRBV7-2	TRBJ1-5	NA	TRBD1	TGTGCCAGCAGCACGGACAGGGGACTAAATCAGCCCCAGCATTTT	CASSTDRGLNQPQHF
TRBV10-3	TRBJ2-6	NA	NA	TGTGCCATCAGTGATAGGGCCCGGGATCCTGGGGCCAACGTCCTGACTTTC	CAISDRARDPGANVLTF
TRBV5-1	TRBJ1-1	NA	NA	TGCGCCAGCAGCTTTGGACACTTGAACACTGAAGCTTTCTTT	CASSFGHLNTEAFF
TRBV29-1	TRBJ1-1	NA	TRBD1	TGCAGCGTTGCTCTGACAGGGGGCCAGGAAGCTTTCTTT	CSVALTGGQEAFF
TRBV4-2	TRBJ2-1	medium-sized	NA	TGTGCCAGCAGCCAAGGAGACGGGAACGTCAATGAGCAGTTCTTC	CASSQGDGNVNEQFF
TRBV19	TRBJ1-5	NA	NA	TGTGCCAGTACCGCGGGCCGTGCCTACAATCAGCCCCAGCATTTT	CASTAGRAYNQPQHF
TRBV4-3	TRBJ1-6	NA	NA	TGCGTCAGCAGCCAAGAAGCTCGAGGCCCCCTGAATTCACCCCTCCACTTT	CVSSQEARGPLNSPLHF
TRBV6-5	TRBJ2-7	NA	NA	TGTGCCAGCAGTTATGGCAGGGGTAGCTACGAGCAGTACTTC	CASSYGRGSYEQYF
TRBV7-9	TRBJ1-4	NA	NA	TGTGCCAGCAGCCCCCCGCGATCTAATGAAAAACTGTTTTTT	CASSPPRSNEKLFF
TRBV6-5	TRBJ1-4	NA	TRBD1	TGTGCCAGCAGTTCTATGCCGGGACAGAATGAAAAACTGTTTTTT	CASSSMPGQNEKLFF
TRBV5-1	TRBJ2-7	NA	NA	TGCGCCAGCAGCGACACAGGGTTTGGCTACGAGCAGTACTTC	CASSDTGFGYEQYF
TRBV27	TRBJ1-2	NA	TRBD1	TGTGCCAGCAGTCCGGGACAGGGGAGCGACTATGGCTACACCTTC	CASSPGQGSDYGYTF